This TCR beta chain comes out of a study of response to subunit inactivated influenza vaccine. The V and J ends lost 6 bases and 0 bases, in that order; junction bases with no gene match: 7. Per the germline V gene, CDR1 is MDHEN and CDR2 is SYDVKM. The CDR3 extends over 17 amino acids. TCRdb re-called the RT-PCR reads through MiXCR, storing one row per CDR3 protein. Of under 200,000 distinct CDR3 sequences listed, 12% were seen once; the top ten hold about 29%. This same sample was also taken into another study, of T cells expressing NK-cell markers. Turning to that study: The TCR beta cDNA came from 5'RACE template switching with UMIs.

The sequence was collected from a man aged 50 to 59 who received an inactivated influenza vaccine. The V call is TRBV28, the J call TRBJ2-4; 11 bases fit TRBD2. Here the sequenced sample was CD8+ T cells sorted from PBMCs, taken roughly 12 days after vaccination. As DNA, the CDR3 is TGTGCCAGCAGCGGGGGACTAGCGGACCTAGCCAAAAACATTCAGTACTTC. Translated: CASSGGLADLAKNIQYF. The full variable domain, completed using reference TRBV28 and TRBJ2-4, is DVKVTQSSRYLVKRTGEKVFLECVQDMDHENMFWYRQDPGLGLRLIYFSYDVKMKEKGDIPEGYSVSREKKERFSLILESASTNQTSMYLCASSGGLADLAKNIQYFGAGTRLSVL.